Below are 29 T cell receptor beta chains sequenced from a single sample in a study of T cell responses to AZD1222 COVID-19 vaccine. Method: immunoSEQ multiplex PCR; TCRdb's copy keeps in-frame clones and lacks some. The sample consists of 110,000 to 150,000 clones, 70% to 90% of them appearing once. Sequencing used peripheral blood, obtained on day 0 of AZD1222 vaccination. The receptors come from an adult in good health.

The chain has TRBV5-4 and TRBJ2-7; D remains unclear. CDR3 size: 16 residues. Germline CDR1 SGHNT, CDR2 YYREEE (reference sequence). V dropped 4 bases and J dropped 0 bases, with 17 bases sitting between them. CDR3 bases: TGTGCCAGCAGCATTTCCACAGCTCTGAGCTCCTACGAGCAGTACTTC. Translated: CASSISTALSSYEQYF.

The genes are TRBV2 and TRBJ1-4; D ambiguous. Per the germline V gene, CDR1 is SNHLY and CDR2 is FYNNEI. CDR3 length equals 13 residues. Trimming removed 7 bases at V and 9 bases at J, with 15 bases between. CDR3 nucleotide sequence: TGTGCCAGCATGCAACCGTTAATTAAAAAACTGTTTTTT. The encoded protein is CASMQPLIKKLFF.

The chain employs TRBV6-6 and TRBJ2-1, with TRBD1 matching over 9 bases. The CDR3 covers 15 residues. Germline V gene sequence: CDR1 MNHNY, CDR2 SVGAGI (reference sequence). With 2 bases clipped from V and 6 bases from J, the junction kept 5 bases outside the gene matches. CDR3 coding DNA: TGTGCCAGCAGTTACCGGGGACAGGGTAGCAATGAGCAGTTCTTC. It codes for CASSYRGQGSNEQFF.

This clone has just one count. The rearrangement links TRBV18 to TRBJ1-4; D gene uncertain. The CDR3 sequence is 13 residues long. V lost 8 bases and J lost 0, with 7 bases in between. The germline gives CDR1 KGHSH, CDR2 LQKENI. The CDR3, as DNA: TGTGCCAGCCGGATTGCAACTAATGAAAAACTGTTTTTT. Translating gives CASRIATNEKLFF.

This chain links TRBV11-2 with TRBJ1-5, with a tentative D call TRBD1 (5 bases). Per germline, CDR1 SGHAT and CDR2 FQNNGV. There are 17 residues in the CDR3. V was cut by 5 bases and J by 5 bases, with 22 bases left in between. Here the CDR3 reads CASSAVGGREKHQPQHF. The CDR3 DNA is TGTGCCAGCAGCGCCGTTGGGGGGAGGGAGAAGCATCAGCCCCAGCATTTT.

Only a few counts were recorded for this clone. The chain combines TRBV4-1 with TRBJ1-6; D possibly corresponds to TRBD1 (6 bases). Deletions cut 2 bases from V and 6 bases from J, with 8 bases between. This CDR3 region has 14 residues. Germline CDR1 is MGHRA and CDR2 is YSYEKL. This CDR3 reads CASSQRTVNSPLHF. The CDR3 bases are TGCGCCAGCAGCCAACGGACAGTTAATTCACCCCTCCACTTT.

V gene TRBV10-3 combines with J gene TRBJ2-7; D is possibly TRBD1 (5 bases). This CDR3 has 13 amino acids. Deletions cut 4 bases from V and 3 bases from J, with 10 bases between. Germline lookup yields CDR1 ENHRY and CDR2 SYGVKD. In DNA, the CDR3 is TGTGCCATCAGTGGGCGACAGAACTACGAGCAGTACTTC. Translated: CAISGRQNYEQYF.

J is TRBJ1-2 and V is TRBV18; 7 bases are shared with TRBD1. The CDR3 is made up of 14 amino acids. The J segment lost 8 bases and the V segment lost 6 bases, leaving 12 bases of the junction unmatched. Per germline, CDR1 KGHSH and CDR2 LQKENI. The CDR3 DNA follows: TGTGCCAGCTCTGCCACTCGCGACAGGGTAGGCTACACCTTC. This encodes CASSATRDRVGYTF.

Details on this clone: Other nucleotide sequences from this sample produce the same CDR3. The chain carries TRBV6-5 and TRBJ1-2, with D unclear. The CDR3 contains 13 residues. In germline, CDR1 is MNHEY, CDR2 SVGAGI. Trimming left V 2 bases short and J 6 bases short, with 10 bases between. CDR3 sequence reads: CASSYRGVDGYTF. The DNA for the CDR3 is TGTGCCAGCAGTTACAGAGGAGTGGATGGCTACACCTTC.

This CDR3 reads CASSGTRDSNQPQHF. Written as DNA, the CDR3 is TGTGCCAGTAGTGGGACCCGTGATAGCAATCAGCCCCAGCATTTT. This rearrangement joins TRBV19 to TRBJ1-5, with D maybe TRBD1 (5 bases). From germline, CDR1 is LNHDA and CDR2 SQIVND (reference sequence). Trimming shortened V by 5 bases and J by 0 bases, and 11 bases separated the two germline ends. This CDR3 has 15 amino acids.

This chain connects TRBV10-1 to TRBJ1-5; D gene ambiguous. The CDR3 runs to 13 residues. CDR1 is WNHNN and CDR2 is SYGVQD in the germline V gene (reference sequence). Trimming stripped 0 bases from V and 9 bases from J, with 9 bases between. The DNA of the CDR3 is TGCGCCAGCAGTGAGTCAAGGATATGGCCCCAGCATTTT. Translated, it gives CASSESRIWPQHF.

CDR3 DNA sequence: TGCGCCAGCGGTGGCCCTGGGACAGCCCCCGAGCAGTACTTC. Encoded protein: CASGGPGTAPEQYF. The V and J genes are TRBV23-1 and TRBJ2-7, with TRBD1 matching 7 bases. TRBV23-1 qualifies as an ORF whose function is uncertain. V gave up 8 bases and J gave up 6 bases; unmatched junction bases: 13. This CDR3 spans 14 amino acids.

The V and J genes are TRBV27 and TRBJ1-4; D perhaps matches TRBD1 (6 bases). Deletions cut 3 bases from V and 1 base from J, with 15 bases between. The CDR3 length is 17 residues. Germline V gene data show CDR1 as MNHEY and CDR2 as SMNVEV (reference sequence). CDR3: CASSFRAQGGTNEKLFF. The CDR3 DNA sequence: TGTGCCAGCAGTTTCAGGGCACAGGGAGGAACTAATGAAAAACTGTTTTTT.

V and J are TRBV20-1 and TRBJ1-2; tentative D call: TRBD1 (6 bases). The CDR3 totals 11 residues. V lost 6 bases and J lost 4, with 9 bases in between. Germline CDR1 is DFQATT and CDR2 is SNEGSKA (reference sequence). The CDR3 nucleotides read TGCAGTGCCTTCAGGGGCTATGGCTACACCTTC. Translating gives CSAFRGYGYTF.

The V call is TRBV9, the J call TRBJ2-2, with a weak D call TRBD2 (6 bases). V shed 3 bases and J shed 6 bases, with 12 bases lying between them. Germline V gives CDR1 SGDLS, CDR2 YYNGEE. There are 14 residues in the CDR3. The CDR3 is CASSGHPGAGELFF. CDR3 coding DNA: TGTGCCAGCAGCGGACACCCGGGGGCCGGGGAGCTGTTTTTT.

The J gene is TRBJ2-3, the V gene TRBV2; 10 nucleotides match TRBD1. The ends lost 4 bases at V and 5 bases at J; junction bases unmatched: 9. Germline CDR1 is SNHLY and CDR2 is FYNNEI. This CDR3 is 16 amino acids long. Written as DNA, the CDR3 is TGTGCCAGCAGTGTTGACGTCGGGACAGGGGAAGATACGCAGTATTTT. Residues: CASSVDVGTGEDTQYF. Supplemented by reference TRBV2 and TRBJ2-3, the full variable domain reads EPEVTQTPSHQVTQMGQEVILRCVPISNHLYFYWYRQILGQKVEFLVSFYNNEISEKSEIFDDQFSVERPDGSNFTLKIRSTKLEDSAMYFCASSVDVGTGEDTQYFGPGTRLTVL.

This clone has a handful of counts. V usage is TRBV28 and J usage is TRBJ1-5; weak D call: TRBD1 (6 bases). V lost 2 bases, J lost 2 bases, and 19 bases lay in between. The CDR3 loop spans 18 amino acids. From germline, CDR1 is MDHEN and CDR2 SYDVKM. In nucleotides, the CDR3 is TGTGCCAGCAGTTTAGGAACAGGGAGCAAAAATGGCAATCAGCCCCAGCATTTT. Encoded protein: CASSLGTGSKNGNQPQHF.

The V and J genes are TRBV21-1 and TRBJ1-2; the table's D call, TRBD1, was not checked against the DNA. TRBV21-1 is a known pseudogene. This CDR3 is built from 16 residues. The CDR3 sequence: CARRDERGNPNYGYTF. CDR3 nucleotides: TGTGCCCGCCGAGATGAGAGGGGGAACCCTAACTATGGCTACACCTTC.

The chain carries TRBV4-1 and TRBJ2-1; 9 bases are shared with TRBD2. The junction had 9 bases not matched to a gene; V was cut back by 5 bases and J by 10 bases. This CDR3 spans 14 amino acids. The V gene's germline CDR1 is MGHRA and CDR2 YSYEKL. The CDR3 coding sequence is TGCGCCAGCAGCTCCATACTTCTAGCGGGGGAGCAGTTCTTC. This codes for CASSSILLAGEQFF.

The J gene is TRBJ1-5, the V gene TRBV7-9; no firm D call. Between the trimmed V and J ends, which lost 6 bases and 6 bases, there was a span of 9 bases. This CDR3 has 12 amino acids. Germline-derived CDR1 and CDR2 are SEHNR and FQNEAQ (reference sequence). The CDR3 spells CASSFDRQPQHF. CDR3 DNA sequence: TGTGCCAGCAGTTTCGACCGTCAGCCCCAGCATTTT.

V and J are TRBV19 and TRBJ1-5; a weak D match, TRBD1 (5 bases). This CDR3 region has 15 residues. Per germline, CDR1 LNHDA and CDR2 SQIVND (reference sequence). V gave up 6 bases and J gave up 6 bases, with 18 bases separating them. The CDR3 DNA reads as TGTGCCAGTAGATCTTCGGGCAGGGTAAGTCAGCCCCAGCATTTT. Translating gives CASRSSGRVSQPQHF.

The chain has TRBV4-2 and TRBJ1-3; maybe TRBD1 (6 bases). The CDR3 runs 16 residues. V was cut by 0 bases and J by 3 bases, with 12 bases left in between. Germline CDR1 is LGHNA and CDR2 is YNFKEQ. The CDR3 nucleotides read TGTGCCAGCAGCCAAGAAAGCGGACAGCTTGGAAACACCATATATTTT. Translating it yields CASSQESGQLGNTIYF.

This clone occurred a few times. This chain uses TRBV9 with TRBJ2-7; D assignment may be TRBD1 or TRBD2 (5 bases each). CDR3 length equals 14 residues. CDR1 is SGDLS and CDR2 is YYNGEE in the germline V gene. Trimming took off 4 bases at V and 2 bases at J, with 13 bases between the two ends. The CDR3 DNA sequence: TGTGCCAGCAGCACCCGGGACCGGGCCTACGAGCAGTACTTC. Protein sequence: CASSTRDRAYEQYF.

The chain recombines TRBV15 with TRBJ2-3; D gene ambiguous. From germline, CDR1 is LNHNV and CDR2 YYDKDF (reference sequence). Trimming left V 1 base short and J 6 bases short, with 8 bases between. The CDR3 totals 13 residues. The CDR3 sequence is CATSRGWSDTQYF. In nucleotides, the CDR3 is TGTGCCACCAGCAGAGGTTGGAGCGATACGCAGTATTTT.

The V call is TRBV28, the J call TRBJ2-7, with 11 bases identical to TRBD2. Trimming took 5 bases from V and 4 from J; bases not matched to a gene: 7. The CDR3 is 15 amino acids. Germline V gene lookup returns CDR1 MDHEN and CDR2 SYDVKM. The CDR3 is CASSVHSGRGYEQYF. CDR3 DNA sequence: TGTGCCAGCAGTGTCCATAGCGGGAGGGGGTACGAGCAGTACTTC.

The rearrangement links TRBV3-1 (or the pseudogene TRBV3-2) to TRBJ2-4; 7 bases map to TRBD1. The CDR3 totals 15 residues. Germline V lookup: CDR1 LGHDT, CDR2 YNNKEL (reference sequence). V trimming: 4 bases; J trimming: 3 bases; junction bases outside the gene matches: 6. The CDR3 protein is CASSLGRGYKNIQYF. The CDR3 DNA is TGTGCCAGCAGCCTCGGCAGGGGGTACAAAAACATTCAGTACTTC.

The rearrangement joins TRBV2 to TRBJ2-1, with D perhaps TRBD1 or TRBD2 (6 bases each). V was cut by 6 bases and J by 5 bases, with 11 bases left in between. The CDR3 contains 13 residues. The germline gives CDR1 SNHLY, CDR2 FYNNEI. The CDR3 loop reads CASRLGGHNEQFF. The CDR3 nucleotides read TGTGCCAGCAGGCTAGGGGGGCACAATGAGCAGTTCTTC.

The CDR3 DNA sequence: TGTGCCAGCAGTTCGCCGGGACTAGGATTCCGGGAGCTGTTTTTT. Translated: CASSSPGLGFRELFF. This chain uses TRBV27 with TRBJ2-2; 8 positions agree with TRBD2. Germline lookup yields CDR1 MNHEY and CDR2 SMNVEV (reference sequence). The CDR3 has 15 amino acids. With 4 bases clipped from V and 9 bases from J, the junction kept 10 bases outside the gene matches.

The chain combines TRBV6-5 with TRBJ2-7, with D hard to call. Germline V gives CDR1 MNHEY, CDR2 SVGAGI. Trimming shortened V by 0 bases and J by 2 bases, and 14 bases separated the two germline ends. This CDR3 region has 16 residues. The CDR3 DNA reads TGTGCCAGCAGTTACTCTTCACAGTGGGGAACCTACGAGCAGTACTTC. Translation gives CASSYSSQWGTYEQYF.